Reported below is one TCR beta chain. This entry belongs to a study of blood T cells in healthy people across ages. Primers used in a second PCR of roughly 6 to 12 cycles were a sample-barcoded 5' primer and a J-beta primer mix. Every cDNA molecule carried a tag from a template-switch adaptor bearing 12 random nucleotides. In TCRdb, the 5' RACE reads were re-called with MiXCR into one record per CDR3 protein. The sample holds over 700,000 distinct CDR3 sequences, 25% seen once. In germline, CDR1 is DFQATT, CDR2 SNEGSKA (reference sequence). CDR3 length: 15 residues. Total RNA, at least 6 micrograms per sample, was extracted from PBMCs. The same sample was also studied in work on T cells of mothers and their children. That report notes: Barcodes and 2-4 random nucleotides were added by M1S in the second PCR. Normalized overlap was always slightly, never significantly, higher in related than unrelated mother-child pairs.

The chain uses TRBV20-1 and TRBJ2-5; the D gene is possibly TRBD2 (5 bases). The DNA end favors TRBJ2-1, so the J call may be wrong. The sample consisted of blood. This clonotype was obtained from a boy between 5 and 17 years old in good health. The CDR3 loop is CSARDYSVHLLEQFF. The DNA for the CDR3 is TGCAGTGCTAGAGACTATAGCGTCCATTTATTAGAGCAGTTCTTC.